This T cell receptor (beta chain) was obtained from a study of cytomegalovirus exposure and HLA in healthy donors. Study details: T cells numbering around 180 million yielded 90 million to 140 million unique TCR beta sequences in an earlier analysis. Overall study findings and caveats: Sequencing depth roughly uniform across donors was assumed in presence/absence analyses. The availability of immune exposure information extended only to CMV serostatus. A missense DCLRE1C variant was associated with V- and J-gene trimming of TCR beta chains in a later analysis, and an independent cohort replicated the association.

On this clone: Its antigen remains unknown.

Germline V gene sequence: CDR1 SGHDT, CDR2 YYEEEE. This CDR3 has 15 amino acids. Trimming left V 0 bases short and J 1 base short, with 9 bases between. The PCR ran on 60 Vbeta and 13 Jbeta primers. Here immunoSEQ multiplex PCR was the method, and the copy in TCRdb shows in-frame clones only, minus some. Of fewer than 120,000 clones in the sample, roughly 84% were seen once. The specimen was PBMCs. This chain uses TRBV5-6 with TRBJ2-3; D is uncertain. This TCR came from a man aged 25-45 years in good health and CMV-seropositive. This chain's CDR3 is CASSLDDTGTDTQYF. The CDR3 DNA sequence: TGTGCCAGCAGCTTGGATGATACGGGCACAGATACGCAGTATTTT. Full variable domain (remainder filled in from reference TRBV5-6 and TRBJ2-3): DAGVTQSPTHLIKTRGQQVTLRCSPKSGHDTVSWYQQALGQGPQFIFQYYEEEERQRGNFPDRFSGHQFPNYSSELNVNALLLGDSALYLCASSLDDTGTDTQYFGPGTRLTVL.